The 2 T cell receptor beta chains presented below share a single source sample, sequenced in a study of identical twins. One entry per CDR3 protein, called by TCRdb with MiXCR from the 5' RACE reads. The table lists fewer than 250,000 distinct CDR3 sequences, approximately 8% of them singletons. This sample also appeared in a second study, on yellow fever vaccine responses in identical twins.

The specimen sequenced was CD8+ T cells sorted from blood. Source of these receptors: a woman aged 18-30 years in good health.

This clonotype was observed a few times. The chain has TRBV19 and TRBJ2-5; D is uncertain. From germline, CDR1 is LNHDA and CDR2 SQIVND (reference sequence). The CDR3 covers 15 residues. Trimming cost V 0 bases and J 1 base, with 9 bases left between them. In DNA, the CDR3 is TGTGCCAGTAGTATAGACGACACACTCCAAGAGACCCAGTACTTC. Its translation: CASSIDDTLQETQYF. Full variable domain (remainder filled in from reference TRBV19 and TRBJ2-5): DGGITQSPKYLFRKEGQNVTLSCEQNLNHDAMYWYRQDPGQGLRLIYYSQIVNDFQKGDIAEGYSVSREKKESFPLTVTSAQKNPTAFYLCASSIDDTLQETQYFGPGTRLLVL.

The chain uses TRBV28 and TRBJ2-2; D call uncertain. CDR1 and CDR2 (germline): MDHEN, SYDVKM. Trimming left V 3 bases short and J 6 bases short, with 14 bases between. There are 15 residues in the CDR3. The CDR3: CASSLSLVGAGELFF. CDR3 DNA sequence: TGTGCCAGCAGTTTGAGCTTGGTTGGGGCCGGGGAGCTGTTTTTT.